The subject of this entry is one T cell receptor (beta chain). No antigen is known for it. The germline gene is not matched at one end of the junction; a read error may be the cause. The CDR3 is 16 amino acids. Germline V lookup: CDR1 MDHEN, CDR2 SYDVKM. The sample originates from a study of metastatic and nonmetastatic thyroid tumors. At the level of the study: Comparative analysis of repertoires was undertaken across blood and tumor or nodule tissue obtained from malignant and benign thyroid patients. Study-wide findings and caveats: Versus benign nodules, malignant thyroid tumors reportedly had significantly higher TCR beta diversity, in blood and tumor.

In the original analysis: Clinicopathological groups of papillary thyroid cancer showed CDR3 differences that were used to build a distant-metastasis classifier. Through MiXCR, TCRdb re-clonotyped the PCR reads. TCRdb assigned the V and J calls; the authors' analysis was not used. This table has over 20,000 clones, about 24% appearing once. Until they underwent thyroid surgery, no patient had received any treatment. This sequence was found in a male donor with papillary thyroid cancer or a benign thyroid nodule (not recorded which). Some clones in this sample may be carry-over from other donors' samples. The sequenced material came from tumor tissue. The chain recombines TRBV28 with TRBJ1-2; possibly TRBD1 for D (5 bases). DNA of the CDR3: TGTGCCAGCAAAGGGACCGACTATAATGACGGCTATTGCTACACCTTC. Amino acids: CASKGTDYNDGYCYTF.